This T cell receptor beta chain was recorded in a study of blood T cells in healthy people across ages. Overall study findings and caveats: Using unsorted PBMCs precluded a conclusive naive versus antigen-experienced comparison.

On this clonotype: Its specificity is unknown.

PCR was performed a second time for about 7 to 12 cycles using a sample-barcoded 5' primer and a J-beta primer mix. A 12-random-nucleotide template-switch adaptor tagged each cDNA molecule. TCRdb passed the 5' RACE reads through MiXCR, listing each CDR3 protein once. This sample has almost 300,000 distinct CDR3 sequences; roughly 26% occur once, and the top ten carry 29%. V lost 2 bases and J lost 2; bases outside the gene matches: 8. Germline loops: CDR1 DFQATT, CDR2 SNEGSKA (reference sequence). CDR3 length: 16 amino acids. Donors were healthy Caucasian individuals from Russia aged roughly 6 to 100.

The clonotype comes from a woman aged 70-85 years in good health. The chain recombines TRBV20-1 with TRBJ2-7, with 11 bases fitting TRBD1. Material for sequencing was blood. The CDR3 DNA reads TGCAGTGCTAGACGCTGGGGACAGGGGGTGACCTACGAGCAGTACTTC. As protein: CSARRWGQGVTYEQYF.